This TCR beta chain was obtained from a study of beta chain features in type 1 diabetes. Study-level information: Healthy donors, compared against patients, showed similar age, gender and cell yields.

As every portion of the isolated RNA was reverse transcribed, the sequencing read expressed TCRB transcripts. It was found that naive, central memory and regulatory T cell samples averaged about 3.57 million reads. Some clones are missing from TCRdb's copy, which holds only in-frame ones; the method was immunoSEQ multiplex PCR. The sample comprises 250,000 to 300,000 clones, approximately 25% of which are singletons, and 0.012% rests with the top ten. Study-wide results and caveats: Lower insertion and higher deletion counts appeared at VDJ junctions in type 1 diabetes patients. People with Type 1 diabetes carried modestly yet significantly shorter TCRB CDR3s in all four CD4+ subsets.

Germline V gene sequence: CDR1 MNHEY, CDR2 SVGAGI. The CDR3 contains 14 residues. V dropped 6 bases and J dropped 4 bases, with 15 bases sitting between them. In this sample, this clone turned up a few times. Its antigen is as yet unknown. V and J are TRBV6-5 and TRBJ1-2, with a possible D match to TRBD1 (5 bases). The TCR sequence derives from a woman under 40 with type 1 diabetes. The sequencing sample was made of naive CD4+ T cells from blood. The CDR3 sequence: CASRRDSISYGYTF. CDR3 in DNA: TGTGCCAGCAGAAGGGACTCAATTAGCTATGGCTACACCTTC.